This TCR beta chain was sequenced during a study of blood T cells in healthy people across ages. Overall study: Template-switching capture recovered about one barcoded beta molecule per two T cells.

V shed 5 bases and J shed 4 bases, with 13 bases lying between them. In germline, CDR1 is SGHTA, CDR2 FQGNSA. The CDR3 has 14 amino acids. Primers used in a second PCR of roughly 6 to 11 cycles were a sample-barcoded 5' primer and a J-beta primer mix. TCRdb called the 5' RACE reads again in MiXCR, with one record for every CDR3 protein. The sample carries approximately 490,000 distinct CDR3 sequences, around 24% recorded once. The sample was also linked to a second study, of T cells of mothers and their children. That paper states: Mothers yielded over 8 million CDR3 reads, children 2.5 million to 3 million each. Whether related or unrelated, pairs show similar shaping of TCR recombination output by thymic selection. Related mother-child pairs showed slightly higher but non-significant overlap than unrelated pairs.

This clonotype was sampled from a boy between 5 and 17 years old in good health. This rearrangement joins TRBV7-2 to TRBJ2-3; perhaps TRBD2 as D (6 bases). Material for sequencing was blood. DNA of the CDR3: TGTGCCAGCAGCCTGTTGGGGGGTGCAGATACGCAGTATTTT. This encodes CASSLLGGADTQYF.